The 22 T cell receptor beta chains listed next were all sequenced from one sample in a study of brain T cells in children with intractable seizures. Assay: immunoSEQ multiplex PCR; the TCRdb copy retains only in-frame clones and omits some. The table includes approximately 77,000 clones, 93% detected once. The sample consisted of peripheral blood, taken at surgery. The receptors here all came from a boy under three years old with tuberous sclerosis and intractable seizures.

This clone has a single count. CDR3 sequence reads: CASSPTSGISSYNEQFF. Written as DNA, the CDR3 is TGTGCCAGCAGCCCGACTAGCGGGATCAGCTCCTACAATGAGCAGTTCTTC. The chain combines TRBV5-4 with TRBJ2-1; 11 nucleotides align to TRBD2. The V gene's germline CDR1 is SGHNT and CDR2 YYREEE (reference sequence). The CDR3 sequence is 17 residues long. V shed 4 bases and J 0 bases; nucleotides not matched to a gene: 6.

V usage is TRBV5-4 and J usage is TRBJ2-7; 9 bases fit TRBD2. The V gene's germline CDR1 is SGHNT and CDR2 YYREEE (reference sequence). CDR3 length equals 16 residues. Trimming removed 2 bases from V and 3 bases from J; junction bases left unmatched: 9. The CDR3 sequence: CASSFGSSGGNYEQYF. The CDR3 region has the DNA TGTGCCAGCAGCTTTGGTTCCAGCGGGGGGAACTACGAGCAGTACTTC.

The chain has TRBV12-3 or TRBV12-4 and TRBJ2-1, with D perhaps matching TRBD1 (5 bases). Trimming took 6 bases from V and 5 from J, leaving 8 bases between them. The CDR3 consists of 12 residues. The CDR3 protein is CASRGANNEQFF. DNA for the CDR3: TGTGCCAGCAGAGGGGCAAACAATGAGCAGTTCTTC.

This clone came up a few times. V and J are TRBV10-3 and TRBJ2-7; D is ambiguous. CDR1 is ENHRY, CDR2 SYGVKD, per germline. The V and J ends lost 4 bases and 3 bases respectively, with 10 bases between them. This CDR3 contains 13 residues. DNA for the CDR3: TGTGCCATCAGTGGCCTGGAACTCTACGAGCAGTACTTC. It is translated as CAISGLELYEQYF.

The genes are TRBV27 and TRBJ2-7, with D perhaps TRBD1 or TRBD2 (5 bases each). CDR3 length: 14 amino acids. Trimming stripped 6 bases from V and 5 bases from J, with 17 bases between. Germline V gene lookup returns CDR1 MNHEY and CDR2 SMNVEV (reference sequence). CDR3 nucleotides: TGTGCCAGCAGCCGGAGTGGGGGTGGGAACGAGCAGTACTTC. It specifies CASSRSGGGNEQYF.

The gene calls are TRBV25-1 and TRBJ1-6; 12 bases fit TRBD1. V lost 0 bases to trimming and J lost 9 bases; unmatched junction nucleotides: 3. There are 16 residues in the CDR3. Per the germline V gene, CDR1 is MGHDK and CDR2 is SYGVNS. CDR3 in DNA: TGTGCCAGCAGTGAATATATGGGACAGGGGGCTTCACCCCTCCACTTT. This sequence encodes CASSEYMGQGASPLHF. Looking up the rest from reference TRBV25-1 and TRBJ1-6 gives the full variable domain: EADIYQTPRYLVIGTGKKITLECSQTMGHDKMYWYQQDPGMELHLIHYSYGVNSTEKGDLSSESTVSRIRTEHFPLTLESARPSHTSQYLCASSEYMGQGASPLHFGNGTRLTVT.

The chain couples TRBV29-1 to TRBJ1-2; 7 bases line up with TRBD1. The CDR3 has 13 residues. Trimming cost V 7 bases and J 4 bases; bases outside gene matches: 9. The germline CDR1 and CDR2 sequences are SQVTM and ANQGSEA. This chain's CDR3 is CSGGTANPYGYTF. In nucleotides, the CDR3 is TGCAGCGGTGGGACAGCGAATCCCTATGGCTACACCTTC.

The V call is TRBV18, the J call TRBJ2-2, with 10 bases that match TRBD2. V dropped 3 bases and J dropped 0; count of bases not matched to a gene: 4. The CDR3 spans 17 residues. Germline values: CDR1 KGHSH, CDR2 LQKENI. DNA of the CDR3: TGTGCCAGCTCACCCCTTAGCGGGGGGACGAACACCGGGGAGCTGTTTTTT. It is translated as CASSPLSGGTNTGELFF. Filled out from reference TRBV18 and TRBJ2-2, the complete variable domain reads NAGVMQNPRHLVRRRGQEARLRCSPMKGHSHVYWYRQLPEEGLKFMVYLQKENIIDESGMPKERFSAEFPKEGPSILRIQQVVRGDSAAYFCASSPLSGGTNTGELFFGEGSRLTVL.

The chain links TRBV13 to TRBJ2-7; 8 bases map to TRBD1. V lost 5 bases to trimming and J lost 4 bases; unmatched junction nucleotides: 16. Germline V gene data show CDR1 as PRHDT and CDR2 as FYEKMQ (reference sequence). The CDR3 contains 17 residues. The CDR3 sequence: CASSNAGLQGGKYEQYF. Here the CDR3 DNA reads TGTGCCAGCAGCAACGCCGGACTACAGGGGGGCAAGTACGAGCAGTACTTC.

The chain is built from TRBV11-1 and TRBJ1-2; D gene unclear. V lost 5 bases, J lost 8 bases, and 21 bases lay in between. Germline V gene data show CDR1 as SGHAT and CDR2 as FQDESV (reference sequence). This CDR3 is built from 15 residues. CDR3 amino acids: CASSPTYGVAKGYTF. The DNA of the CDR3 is TGTGCCAGCAGCCCAACCTACGGGGTGGCTAAGGGCTACACCTTC.

Here the CDR3 reads CASSYGGTRLGTFF. In DNA, the CDR3 is TGTGCCAGCAGTTACGGCGGGACACGACTGGGGACTTTCTTT. The chain combines TRBV6-6 with TRBJ1-1, with a possible D match to TRBD1 (6 bases). The CDR3 contains 14 residues. Germline assignment: CDR1 MNHNY and CDR2 SVGAGI (reference sequence). V was clipped by 2 bases and J by 12 bases, with 19 bases between them.

The CDR3 spells CASSSTGTGLDREQYF. CDR3 DNA sequence: TGTGCCAGCAGTTCCACCGGGACAGGGCTCGATCGCGAGCAGTACTTC. V and J are TRBV6-5 and TRBJ2-7; TRBD1 matches at 9 bases. The germline gives CDR1 MNHEY, CDR2 SVGAGI. After removal of 4 bases from V and 6 bases from J, the junction contained 13 bases not matched to a gene. The CDR3 loop spans 16 amino acids.

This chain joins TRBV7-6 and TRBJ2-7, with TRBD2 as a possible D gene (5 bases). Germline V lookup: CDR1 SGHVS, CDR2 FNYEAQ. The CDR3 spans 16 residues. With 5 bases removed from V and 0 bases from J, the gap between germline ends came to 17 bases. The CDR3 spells CASSAHWTLSSYEQYF. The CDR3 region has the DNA TGTGCCAGCAGCGCTCACTGGACTTTGAGCTCCTACGAGCAGTACTTC.

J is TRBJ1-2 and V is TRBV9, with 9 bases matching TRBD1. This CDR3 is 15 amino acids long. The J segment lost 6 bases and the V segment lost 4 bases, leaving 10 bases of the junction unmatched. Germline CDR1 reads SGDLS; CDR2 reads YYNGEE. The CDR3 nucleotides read TGTGCCAGCAGCCAAACCGGGACAGGGTATAATGGCTACACCTTC. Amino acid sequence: CASSQTGTGYNGYTF.

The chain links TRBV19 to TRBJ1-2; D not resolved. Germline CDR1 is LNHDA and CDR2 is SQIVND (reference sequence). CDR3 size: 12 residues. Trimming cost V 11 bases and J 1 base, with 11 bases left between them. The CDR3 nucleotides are TGTGCCGGTTTAAGCGATAACTATGGCTACACCTTC. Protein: CAGLSDNYGYTF.

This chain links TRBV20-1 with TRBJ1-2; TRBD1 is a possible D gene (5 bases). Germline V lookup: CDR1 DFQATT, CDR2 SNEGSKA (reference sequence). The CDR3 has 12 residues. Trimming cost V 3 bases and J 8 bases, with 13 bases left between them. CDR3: CSASGTGGGYTF. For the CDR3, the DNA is TGCAGTGCTAGTGGGACGGGCGGGGGCTACACCTTC.

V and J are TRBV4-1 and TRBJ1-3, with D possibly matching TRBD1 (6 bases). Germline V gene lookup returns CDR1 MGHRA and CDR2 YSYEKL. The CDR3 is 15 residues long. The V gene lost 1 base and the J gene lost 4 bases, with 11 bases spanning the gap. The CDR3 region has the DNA TGCGCCAGCAGCCAAGTTACAGGGTCAGGAAACACCATATATTTT. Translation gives CASSQVTGSGNTIYF.

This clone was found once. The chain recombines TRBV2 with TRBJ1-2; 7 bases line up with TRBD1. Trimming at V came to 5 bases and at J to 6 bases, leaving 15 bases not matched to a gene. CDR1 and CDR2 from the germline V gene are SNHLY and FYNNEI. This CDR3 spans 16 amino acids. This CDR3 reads CASSSGTTGNEHGYTF. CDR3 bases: TGTGCCAGCAGTTCAGGAACGACAGGGAACGAGCATGGCTACACCTTC. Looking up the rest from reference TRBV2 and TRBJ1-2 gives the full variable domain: EPEVTQTPSHQVTQMGQEVILRCVPISNHLYFYWYRQILGQKVEFLVSFYNNEISEKSEIFDDQFSVERPDGSNFTLKIRSTKLEDSAMYFCASSSGTTGNEHGYTFGSGTRLTVV.

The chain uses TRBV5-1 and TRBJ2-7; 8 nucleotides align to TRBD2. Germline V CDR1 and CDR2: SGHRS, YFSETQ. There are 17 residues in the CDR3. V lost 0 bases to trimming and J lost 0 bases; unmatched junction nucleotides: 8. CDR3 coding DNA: TGCGCCAGCAGCTTGGCCCCTAGCGGGCCTAGCTCCTACGAGCAGTACTTC. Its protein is CASSLAPSGPSSYEQYF.

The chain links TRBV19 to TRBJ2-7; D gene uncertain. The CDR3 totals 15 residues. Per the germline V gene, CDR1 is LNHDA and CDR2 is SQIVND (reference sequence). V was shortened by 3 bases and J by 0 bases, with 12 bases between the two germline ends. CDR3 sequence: CASSIGSRSSYEQYF. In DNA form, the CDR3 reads TGTGCCAGTAGTATTGGGTCCAGGAGCTCCTACGAGCAGTACTTC. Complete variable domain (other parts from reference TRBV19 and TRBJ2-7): DGGITQSPKYLFRKEGQNVTLSCEQNLNHDAMYWYRQDPGQGLRLIYYSQIVNDFQKGDIAEGYSVSREKKESFPLTVTSAQKNPTAFYLCASSIGSRSSYEQYFGPGTRLTVT.

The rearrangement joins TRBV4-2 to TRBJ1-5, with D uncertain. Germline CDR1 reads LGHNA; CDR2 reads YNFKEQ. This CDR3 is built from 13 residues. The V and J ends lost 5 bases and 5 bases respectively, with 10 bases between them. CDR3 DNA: TGTGCCAGCAGCTTACCCGGGGATCAGCCCCAGCATTTT. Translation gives CASSLPGDQPQHF.

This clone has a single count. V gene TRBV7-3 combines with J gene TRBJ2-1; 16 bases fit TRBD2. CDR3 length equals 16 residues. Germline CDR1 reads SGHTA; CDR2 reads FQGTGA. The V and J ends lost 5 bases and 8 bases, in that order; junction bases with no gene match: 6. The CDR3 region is CASSPGLAGGWDEQFF. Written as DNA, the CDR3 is TGTGCCAGCAGCCCGGGACTAGCGGGAGGGTGGGATGAGCAGTTCTTC.